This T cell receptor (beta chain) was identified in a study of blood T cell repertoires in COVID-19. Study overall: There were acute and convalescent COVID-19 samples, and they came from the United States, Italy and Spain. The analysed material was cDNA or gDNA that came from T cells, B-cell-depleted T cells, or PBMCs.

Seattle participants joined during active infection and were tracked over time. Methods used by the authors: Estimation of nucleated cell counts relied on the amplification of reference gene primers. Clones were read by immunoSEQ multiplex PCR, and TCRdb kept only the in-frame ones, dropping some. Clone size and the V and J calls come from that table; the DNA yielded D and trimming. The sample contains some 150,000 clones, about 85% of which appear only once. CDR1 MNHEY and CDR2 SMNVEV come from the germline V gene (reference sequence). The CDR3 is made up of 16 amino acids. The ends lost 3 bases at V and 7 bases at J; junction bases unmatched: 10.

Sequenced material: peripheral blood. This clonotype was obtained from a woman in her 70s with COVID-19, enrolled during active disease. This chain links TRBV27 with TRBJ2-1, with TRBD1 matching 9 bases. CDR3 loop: CASSFTGTGLVNEQFF. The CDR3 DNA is TGTGCCAGCAGTTTCACGGGGACAGGGTTGGTAAATGAGCAGTTCTTC.